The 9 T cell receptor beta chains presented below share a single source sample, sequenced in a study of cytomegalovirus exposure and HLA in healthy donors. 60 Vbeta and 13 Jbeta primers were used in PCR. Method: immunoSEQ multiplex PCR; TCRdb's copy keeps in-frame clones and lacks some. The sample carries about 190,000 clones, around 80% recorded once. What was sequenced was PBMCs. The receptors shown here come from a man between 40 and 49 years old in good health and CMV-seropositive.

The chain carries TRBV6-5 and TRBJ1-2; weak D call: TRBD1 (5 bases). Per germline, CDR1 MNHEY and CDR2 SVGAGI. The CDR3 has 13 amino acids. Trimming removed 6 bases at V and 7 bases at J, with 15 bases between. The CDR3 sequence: CASRNGGAVGYTF. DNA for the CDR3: TGTGCCAGCAGAAATGGAGGGGCGGTTGGCTACACCTTC.

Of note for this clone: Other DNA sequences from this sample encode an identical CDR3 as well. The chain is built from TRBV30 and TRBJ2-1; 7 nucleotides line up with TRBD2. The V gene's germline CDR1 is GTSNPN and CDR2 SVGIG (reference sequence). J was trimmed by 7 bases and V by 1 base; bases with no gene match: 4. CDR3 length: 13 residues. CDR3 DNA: TGTGCCTGGAGTGGACTAGCTCGTAATGAGCAGTTCTTC. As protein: CAWSGLARNEQFF.

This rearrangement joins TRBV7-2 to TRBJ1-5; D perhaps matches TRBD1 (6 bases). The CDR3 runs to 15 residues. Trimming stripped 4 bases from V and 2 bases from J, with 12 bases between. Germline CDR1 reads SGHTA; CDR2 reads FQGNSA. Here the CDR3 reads CASSSQGSGNQPQHF. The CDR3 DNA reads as TGTGCCAGCAGCTCACAGGGAAGCGGCAATCAGCCCCAGCATTTT.

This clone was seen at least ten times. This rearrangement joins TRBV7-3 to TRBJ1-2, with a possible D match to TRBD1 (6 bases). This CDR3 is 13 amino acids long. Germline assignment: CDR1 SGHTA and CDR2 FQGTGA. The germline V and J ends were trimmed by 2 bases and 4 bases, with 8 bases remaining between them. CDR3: CASSLGTSYGYTF. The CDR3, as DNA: TGTGCCAGCAGCTTAGGGACATCCTATGGCTACACCTTC.

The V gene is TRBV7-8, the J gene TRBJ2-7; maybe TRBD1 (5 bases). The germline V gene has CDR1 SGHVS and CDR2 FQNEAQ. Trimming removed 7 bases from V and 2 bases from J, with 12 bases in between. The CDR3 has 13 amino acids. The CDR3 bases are TGTGCCAGCAACTCAGGGCCGGCCTACGAGCAGTACTTC. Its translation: CASNSGPAYEQYF.

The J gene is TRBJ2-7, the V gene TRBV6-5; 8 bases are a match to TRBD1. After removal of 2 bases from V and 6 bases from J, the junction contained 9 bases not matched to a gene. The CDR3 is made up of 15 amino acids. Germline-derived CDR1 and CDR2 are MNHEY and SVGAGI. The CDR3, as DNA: TGTGCCAGCAGTTACCCTAATGGACAGGGAACCGAGCAGTACTTC. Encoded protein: CASSYPNGQGTEQYF.

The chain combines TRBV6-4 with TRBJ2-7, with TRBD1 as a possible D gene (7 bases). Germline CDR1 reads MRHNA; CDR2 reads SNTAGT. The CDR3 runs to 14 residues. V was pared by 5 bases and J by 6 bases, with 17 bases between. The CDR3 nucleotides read TGTGCCAGCAGTCCGTCAGGGGGGACTGCCGAGCAGTACTTC. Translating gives CASSPSGGTAEQYF.

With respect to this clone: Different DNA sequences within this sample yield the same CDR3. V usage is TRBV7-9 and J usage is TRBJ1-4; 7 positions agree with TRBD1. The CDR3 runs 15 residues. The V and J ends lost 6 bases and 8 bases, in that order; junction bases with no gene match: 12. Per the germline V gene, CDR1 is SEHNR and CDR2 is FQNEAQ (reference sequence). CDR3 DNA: TGTGCCAGCAGTTTCAACCCGGGACAGACCGAAAAACTGTTTTTT. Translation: CASSFNPGQTEKLFF.

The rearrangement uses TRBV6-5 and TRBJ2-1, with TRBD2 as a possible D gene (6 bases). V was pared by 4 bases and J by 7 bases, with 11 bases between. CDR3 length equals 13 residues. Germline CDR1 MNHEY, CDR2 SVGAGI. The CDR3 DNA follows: TGTGCCAGCAGTTTATGGAGGGGAAATGAGCAGTTCTTC. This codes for CASSLWRGNEQFF.